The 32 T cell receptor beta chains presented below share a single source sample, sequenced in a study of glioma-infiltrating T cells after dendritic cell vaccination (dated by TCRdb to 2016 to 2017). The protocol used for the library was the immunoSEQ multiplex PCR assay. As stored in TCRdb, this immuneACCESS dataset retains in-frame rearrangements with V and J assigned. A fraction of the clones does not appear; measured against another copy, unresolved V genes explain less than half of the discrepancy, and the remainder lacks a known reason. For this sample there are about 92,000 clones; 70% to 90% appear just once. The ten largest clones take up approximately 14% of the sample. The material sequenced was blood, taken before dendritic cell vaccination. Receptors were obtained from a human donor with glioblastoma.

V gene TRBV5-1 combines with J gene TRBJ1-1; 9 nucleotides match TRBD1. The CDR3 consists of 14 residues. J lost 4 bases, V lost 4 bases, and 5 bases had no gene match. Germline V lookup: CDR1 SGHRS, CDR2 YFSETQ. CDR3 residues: CASSDTGGTTEAFF. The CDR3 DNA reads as TGCGCCAGCAGCGACACAGGGGGCACCACTGAAGCTTTCTTT.

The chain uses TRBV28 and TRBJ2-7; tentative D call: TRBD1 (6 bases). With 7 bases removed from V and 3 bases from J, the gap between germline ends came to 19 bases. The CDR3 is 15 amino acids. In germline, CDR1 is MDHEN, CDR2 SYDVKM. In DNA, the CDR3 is TGTGCCAGCACAACATCCCCTACAGGGAACTACGAGCAGTACTTC. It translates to CASTTSPTGNYEQYF. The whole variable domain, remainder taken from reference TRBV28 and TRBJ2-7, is DVKVTQSSRYLVKRTGEKVFLECVQDMDHENMFWYRQDPGLGLRLIYFSYDVKMKEKGDIPEGYSVSREKKERFSLILESASTNQTSMYLCASTTSPTGNYEQYFGPGTRLTVT.

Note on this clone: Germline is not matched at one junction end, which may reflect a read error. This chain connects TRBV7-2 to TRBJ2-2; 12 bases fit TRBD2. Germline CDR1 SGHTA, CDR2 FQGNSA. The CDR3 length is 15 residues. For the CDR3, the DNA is TGTGCCAGCAGCCTAGCGGGGGGGGACACCGGGGAGCTGTTTTTT. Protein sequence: CASSLAGGDTGELFF.

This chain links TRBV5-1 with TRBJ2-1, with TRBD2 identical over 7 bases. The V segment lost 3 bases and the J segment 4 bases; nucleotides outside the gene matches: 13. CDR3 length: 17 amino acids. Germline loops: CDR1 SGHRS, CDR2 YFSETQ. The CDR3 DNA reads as TGCGCCAGCAGCTACCCTGGAGCGGGAAAAGATTACAATGAGCAGTTCTTC. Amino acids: CASSYPGAGKDYNEQFF.

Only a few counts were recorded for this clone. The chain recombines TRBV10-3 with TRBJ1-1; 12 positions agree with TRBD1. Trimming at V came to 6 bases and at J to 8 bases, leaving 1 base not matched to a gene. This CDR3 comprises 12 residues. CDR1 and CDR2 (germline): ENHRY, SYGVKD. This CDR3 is CAISGTGGEAFF. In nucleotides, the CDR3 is TGTGCCATCAGCGGGACAGGGGGCGAAGCTTTCTTT.

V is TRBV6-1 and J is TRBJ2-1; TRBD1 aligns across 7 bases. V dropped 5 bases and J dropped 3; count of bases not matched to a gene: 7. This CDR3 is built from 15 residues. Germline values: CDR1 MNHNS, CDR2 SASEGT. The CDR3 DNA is TGTGCCAGCAGTCAATGGGACAGCCACTACAATGAGCAGTTCTTC. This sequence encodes CASSQWDSHYNEQFF.

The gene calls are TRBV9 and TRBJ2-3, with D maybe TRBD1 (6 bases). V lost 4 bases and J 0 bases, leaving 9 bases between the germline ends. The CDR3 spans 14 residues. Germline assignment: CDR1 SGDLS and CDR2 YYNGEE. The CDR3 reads CASSPDSSTDTQYF. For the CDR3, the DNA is TGTGCCAGCAGCCCGGACAGTAGCACAGATACGCAGTATTTT.

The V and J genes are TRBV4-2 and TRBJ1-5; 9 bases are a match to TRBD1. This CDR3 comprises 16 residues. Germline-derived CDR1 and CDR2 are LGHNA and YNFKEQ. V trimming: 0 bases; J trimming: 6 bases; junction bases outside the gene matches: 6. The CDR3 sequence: CASSQDSGTGLQPQHF. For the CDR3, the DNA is TGTGCCAGCAGCCAAGATTCGGGGACAGGGCTTCAGCCCCAGCATTTT.

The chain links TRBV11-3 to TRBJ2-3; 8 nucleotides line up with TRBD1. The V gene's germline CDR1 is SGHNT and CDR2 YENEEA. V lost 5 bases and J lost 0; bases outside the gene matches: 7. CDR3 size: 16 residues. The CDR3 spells CASSARTGRSTDTQYF. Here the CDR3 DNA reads TGTGCCAGCAGCGCCCGGACAGGGCGTAGCACAGATACGCAGTATTTT.

The chain's CDR3 is CASSLEWAGGLDEQFF. The DNA of the CDR3 is TGTGCCAGCAGCTTAGAATGGGCGGGAGGGCTCGATGAGCAGTTCTTC. The J gene is TRBJ2-1, the V gene TRBV5-6; 9 nucleotides line up with TRBD2. Germline CDR1 is SGHDT and CDR2 is YYEEEE. J lost 8 bases, V lost 2 bases, and 11 bases had no gene match. The CDR3 has 16 residues.

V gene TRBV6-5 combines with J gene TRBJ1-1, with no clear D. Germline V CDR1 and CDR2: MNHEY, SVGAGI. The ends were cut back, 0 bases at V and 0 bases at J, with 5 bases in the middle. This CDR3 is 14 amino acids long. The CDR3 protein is CASSYSGVNTEAFF. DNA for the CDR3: TGTGCCAGCAGTTACTCAGGAGTGAACACTGAAGCTTTCTTT.

The CDR3 DNA reads as TGTGCCAGCAGTAGCGGCGCAGTGGGGTACGAGCAGTACTTC. Protein: CASSSGAVGYEQYF. The V and J genes are TRBV27 and TRBJ2-7; possibly TRBD2 for D (5 bases). The germline V gene encodes CDR1 MNHEY and CDR2 SMNVEV (reference sequence). V was pared by 5 bases and J by 4 bases, with 15 bases between. CDR3 length: 14 residues.

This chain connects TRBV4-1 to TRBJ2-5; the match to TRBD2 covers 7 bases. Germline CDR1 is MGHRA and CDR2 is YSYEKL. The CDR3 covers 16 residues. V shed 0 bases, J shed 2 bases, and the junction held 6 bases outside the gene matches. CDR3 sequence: CASSQDPGRSQETQYF. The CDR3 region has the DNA TGCGCCAGCAGCCAAGATCCCGGGAGGTCACAAGAGACCCAGTACTTC.

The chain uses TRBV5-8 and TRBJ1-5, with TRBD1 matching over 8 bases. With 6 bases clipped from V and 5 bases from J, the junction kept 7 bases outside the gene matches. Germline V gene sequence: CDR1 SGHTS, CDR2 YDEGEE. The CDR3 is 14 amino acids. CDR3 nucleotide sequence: TGTGCCAGCAATTACGGGACAGGTCATCAGCCCCAGCATTTT. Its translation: CASNYGTGHQPQHF.

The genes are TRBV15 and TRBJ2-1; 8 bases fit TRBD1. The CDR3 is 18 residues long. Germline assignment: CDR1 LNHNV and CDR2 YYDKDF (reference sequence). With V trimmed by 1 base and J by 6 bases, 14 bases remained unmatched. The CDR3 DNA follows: TGTGCCACCAGCAGAGCGGGGGCGTTTCAGGGGGCCATCAATGAGCAGTTCTTC. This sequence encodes CATSRAGAFQGAINEQFF.

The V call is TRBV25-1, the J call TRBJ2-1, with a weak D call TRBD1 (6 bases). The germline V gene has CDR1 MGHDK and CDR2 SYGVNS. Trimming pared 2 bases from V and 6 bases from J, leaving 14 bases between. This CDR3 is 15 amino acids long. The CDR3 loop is CASSEQGRHSNEQFF. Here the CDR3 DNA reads TGTGCCAGCAGTGAACAGGGGCGACATTCCAATGAGCAGTTCTTC.

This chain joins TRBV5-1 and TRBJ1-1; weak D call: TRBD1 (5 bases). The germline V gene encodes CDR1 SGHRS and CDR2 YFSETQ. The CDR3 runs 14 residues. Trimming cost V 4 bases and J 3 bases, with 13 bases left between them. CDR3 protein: CASSQGDGDTEAFF. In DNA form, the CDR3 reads TGCGCCAGCAGCCAGGGTGACGGCGACACTGAAGCTTTCTTT.

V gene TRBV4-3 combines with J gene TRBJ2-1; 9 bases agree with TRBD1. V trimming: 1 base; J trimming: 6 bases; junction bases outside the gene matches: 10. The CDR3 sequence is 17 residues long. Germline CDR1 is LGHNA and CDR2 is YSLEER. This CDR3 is CASSQVLPDRGFNEQFF. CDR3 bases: TGCGCCAGCAGCCAAGTTTTACCGGACAGGGGTTTCAATGAGCAGTTCTTC.

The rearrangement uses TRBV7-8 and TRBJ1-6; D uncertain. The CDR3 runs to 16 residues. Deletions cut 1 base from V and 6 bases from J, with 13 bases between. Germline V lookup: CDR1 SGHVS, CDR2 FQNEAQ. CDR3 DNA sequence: TGTGCCAGCAGCTTAGGGGCGTTCTCTGCTAATTCACCCCTCCACTTT. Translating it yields CASSLGAFSANSPLHF.

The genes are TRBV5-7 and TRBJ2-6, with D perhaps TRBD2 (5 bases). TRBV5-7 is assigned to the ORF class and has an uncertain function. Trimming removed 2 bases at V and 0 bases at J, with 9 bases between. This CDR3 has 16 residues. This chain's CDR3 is CASSFPEGSGANVLTF. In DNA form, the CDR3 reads TGTGCCAGCAGCTTTCCTGAGGGCTCTGGGGCCAACGTCCTGACTTTC.

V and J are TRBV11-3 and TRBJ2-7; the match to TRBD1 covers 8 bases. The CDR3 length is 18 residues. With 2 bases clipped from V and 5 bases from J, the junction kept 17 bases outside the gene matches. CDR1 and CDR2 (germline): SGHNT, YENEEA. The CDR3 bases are TGTGCCAGCAGCTTATCCCTGACCACCGGGACAGGCGGGAACGAGCAGTACTTC. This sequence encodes CASSLSLTTGTGGNEQYF.

CDR3 amino acids: CASSLVRGGHGYTF. CDR3 DNA sequence: TGTGCCAGCAGCTTGGTTCGGGGAGGACATGGCTACACCTTC. The chain joins TRBV5-4 to TRBJ1-2; D call uncertain. This CDR3 region has 14 residues. Trimming pared 0 bases from V and 6 bases from J, leaving 12 bases between. Per germline, CDR1 SGHNT and CDR2 YYREEE (reference sequence). Full variable domain (outside the CDR3, taken from reference TRBV5-4 and TRBJ1-2): ETGVTQSPTHLIKTRGQQVTLRCSSQSGHNTVSWYQQALGQGPQFIFQYYREEENGRGNFPPRFSGLQFPNYSSELNVNALELDDSALYLCASSLVRGGHGYTFGSGTRLTVV.

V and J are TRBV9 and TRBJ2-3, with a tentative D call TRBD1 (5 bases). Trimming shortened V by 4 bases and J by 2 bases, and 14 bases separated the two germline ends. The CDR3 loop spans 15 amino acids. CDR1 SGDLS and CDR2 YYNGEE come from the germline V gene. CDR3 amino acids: CASSPDSFLTDTQYF. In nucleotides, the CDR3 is TGTGCCAGCAGCCCCGACAGTTTTCTCACAGATACGCAGTATTTT.

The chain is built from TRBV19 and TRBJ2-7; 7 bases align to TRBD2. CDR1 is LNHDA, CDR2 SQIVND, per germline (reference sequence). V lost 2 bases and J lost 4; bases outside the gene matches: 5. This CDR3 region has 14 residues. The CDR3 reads CASSISSGDYEQYF. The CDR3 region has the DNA TGTGCCAGTAGTATATCTAGCGGAGATTACGAGCAGTACTTC.

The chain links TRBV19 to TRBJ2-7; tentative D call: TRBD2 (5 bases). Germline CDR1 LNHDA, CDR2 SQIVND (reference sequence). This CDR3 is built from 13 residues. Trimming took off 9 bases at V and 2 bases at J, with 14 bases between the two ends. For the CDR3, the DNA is TGTGCCAGCAAGGACTTGCTCACCTACGAGCAGTACTTC. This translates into CASKDLLTYEQYF.

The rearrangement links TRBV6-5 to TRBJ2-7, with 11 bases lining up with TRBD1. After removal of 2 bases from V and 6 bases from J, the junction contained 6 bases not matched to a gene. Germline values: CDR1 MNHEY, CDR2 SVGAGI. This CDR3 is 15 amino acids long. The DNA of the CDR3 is TGTGCCAGCAGTTACCAAGGACAGGGGGCGGGCGAGCAGTACTTC. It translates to CASSYQGQGAGEQYF.

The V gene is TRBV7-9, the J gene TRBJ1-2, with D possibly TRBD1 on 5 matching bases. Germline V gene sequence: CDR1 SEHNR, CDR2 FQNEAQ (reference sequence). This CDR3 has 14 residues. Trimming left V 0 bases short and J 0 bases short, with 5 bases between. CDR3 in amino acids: CASSLADTNYGYTF. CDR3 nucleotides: TGTGCCAGCAGCTTAGCGGACACTAACTATGGCTACACCTTC. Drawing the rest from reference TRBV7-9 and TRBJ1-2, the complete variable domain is DTGVSQNPRHKITKRGQNVTFRCDPISEHNRLYWYRQTLGQGPEFLTYFQNEAQLEKSRLLSDRFSAERPKGSFSTLEIQRTEQGDSAMYLCASSLADTNYGYTFGSGTRLTVV.

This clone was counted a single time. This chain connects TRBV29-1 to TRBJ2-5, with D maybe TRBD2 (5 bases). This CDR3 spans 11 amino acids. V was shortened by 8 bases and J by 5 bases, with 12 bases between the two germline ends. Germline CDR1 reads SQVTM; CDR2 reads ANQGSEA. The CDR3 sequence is CSIRTGETQYF. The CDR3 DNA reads TGCAGCATCCGGACTGGGGAGACCCAGTACTTC.

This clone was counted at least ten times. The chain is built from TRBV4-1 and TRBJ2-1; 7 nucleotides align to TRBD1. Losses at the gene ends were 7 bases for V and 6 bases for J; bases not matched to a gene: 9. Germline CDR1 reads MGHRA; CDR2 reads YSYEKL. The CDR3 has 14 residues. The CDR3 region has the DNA TGCGCCAGCACCGACCTGACAGGGAGCAATGAGCAGTTCTTC. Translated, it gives CASTDLTGSNEQFF.

The CDR3 DNA reads as TGTGCCACCAGCAGAGAGAACAGAAATCAGCCCCAGCATTTT. Translation: CATSRENRNQPQHF. This rearrangement joins TRBV15 to TRBJ1-5; D is ambiguous. With 0 bases removed from V and 4 bases from J, the gap between germline ends came to 7 bases. Germline V gives CDR1 LNHNV, CDR2 YYDKDF (reference sequence). The CDR3 has 14 residues.

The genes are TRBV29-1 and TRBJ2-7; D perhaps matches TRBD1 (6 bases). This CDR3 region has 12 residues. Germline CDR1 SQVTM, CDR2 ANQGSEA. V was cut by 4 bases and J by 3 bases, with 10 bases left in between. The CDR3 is CSVAEDSYEQYF. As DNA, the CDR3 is TGCAGCGTTGCTGAGGACAGCTACGAGCAGTACTTC.

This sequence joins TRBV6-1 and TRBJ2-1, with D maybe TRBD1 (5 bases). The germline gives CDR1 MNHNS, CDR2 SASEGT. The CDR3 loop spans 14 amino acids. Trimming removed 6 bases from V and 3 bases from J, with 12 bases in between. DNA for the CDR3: TGTGCCAGCAGCCCTTCGACAGACTACAATGAGCAGTTCTTC. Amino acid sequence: CASSPSTDYNEQFF.